One and the same sample provided the 27 T cell receptor beta chains below, sequenced in a study of regulatory T cells in long-lasting Graves disease. Time point meaning: persistent/refractory GD, antithyroid drugs over 5 years with positive TRAb. RNA isolated from PBMCs was used to make the TCR library. Arm-PCR of CDR3 regions and iRepertoire HTBI primers were the basis on which TCR beta libraries were built. MiXCR, run by TCRdb on the multiplex PCR reads, gives a single entry per CDR3 protein. The table has under 500,000 distinct CDR3 sequences, less than 25% seen once. The sample here was peripheral blood mononuclear cells (PBMCs), taken when the disease was refractory, from a patient treated with antithyroid drugs. Receptor source: a female donor with Graves disease.

This clonotype was seen repeatedly, ten times or more. The chain couples TRBV28 to TRBJ1-2; D remains ambiguous. V was trimmed by 2 bases and J by 4 bases, leaving 11 bases between them. CDR1 and CDR2 from the germline V gene are MDHEN and SYDVKM. The CDR3 covers 14 residues. In nucleotides, the CDR3 is TGTGCCAGCAGTTTAACCCGCCAAAGCTATGGCTACACCTTC. Amino acid sequence: CASSLTRQSYGYTF.

There are many counts of this clonotype. The chain carries TRBV7-2 and TRBJ2-4; TRBD2 matches at 9 bases. Germline CDR1 reads SGHTA; CDR2 reads FQGNSA. This CDR3 contains 18 residues. V lost 1 base to trimming and J lost 0 bases; unmatched junction nucleotides: 7. CDR3 region: CASSLGLTSGIAKNIQYF. The CDR3 DNA is TGTGCCAGCAGCTTAGGACTGACTAGCGGAATAGCCAAAAACATTCAGTACTTC.

This clonotype was counted many times. The chain is built from TRBV28 and TRBJ1-2; D unclear. The germline CDR1 and CDR2 sequences are MDHEN and SYDVKM. V lost 3 bases, J lost 6 bases, and 11 bases lay in between. This CDR3 has 13 amino acids. The CDR3 bases are TGTGCCAGCAGTTTTTTTCCGGTGGATGGCTACACCTTC. It encodes CASSFFPVDGYTF.

This clonotype has at least ten counts. The germline gene is not matched at one end of the junction; a read error may be the cause. The chain carries TRBV2 and TRBJ2-5; TRBD2 is a possible D gene (5 bases). The CDR3 is 13 amino acids. Germline V gives CDR1 SNHLY, CDR2 FYNNEI. The CDR3 nucleotides read TGCGCCAGCAGTGAACGGGGACAAGAGACCCAGTACTTC. Translation gives CASSERGQETQYF. The variable domain in full, with the rest retrieved from reference TRBV2 and TRBJ2-5, is EPEVTQTPSHQVTQMGQEVILRCVPISNHLYFYWYRQILGQKVEFLVSFYNNEISEKSEIFDDQFSVERPDGSNFTLKIRSTKLEDSAMYFCASSERGQETQYFGPGTRLLVL.

There are a few counts of this clonotype. The genes are TRBV6-1 and TRBJ1-2; TRBD1 matches at 10 bases. Trimming took 10 bases from V and 2 from J; bases not matched to a gene: 16. Germline V gene lookup returns CDR1 MNHNS and CDR2 SASEGT. The length of the CDR3 is 17 residues. CDR3 DNA sequence: TGTGCCACCCAAGAGTCGGGACAGGGGATAACGAACTATGGCTACACCTTC. The encoded protein is CATQESGQGITNYGYTF.

Note on this clonotype: It may be a read error: a sequence one base away is much more abundant. The gene calls are TRBV7-2 and TRBJ1-1; 7 bases match TRBD1. The CDR3 has 13 amino acids. The V gene's germline CDR1 is SGHTA and CDR2 FQGNSA. J was trimmed by 11 bases and V by 1 base; bases with no gene match: 7. The CDR3 DNA sequence: TGTGCCAGCAGCTTAGGGGTGACAGGGATCGCTTTCTTT. This translates into CASSLGVTGIAFF.

This clonotype was counted only a few times. This chain links TRBV19 with TRBJ1-5, with D unclear. Trimming took off 4 bases at V and 7 bases at J, with 17 bases between the two ends. The germline V gene has CDR1 LNHDA and CDR2 SQIVND (reference sequence). The length of the CDR3 is 15 residues. CDR3 sequence: CASSNLSEALQPQHF. The CDR3 nucleotides read TGTGCCAGTAGTAACCTATCCGAAGCTCTCCAGCCCCAGCATTTT.

As for this clonotype: A read error is likely here: a far larger clone is one base away. The CDR3 does not end in the conserved phenylalanine or tryptophan, so this is likely a read error. V gene TRBV11-2 combines with J gene TRBJ1-6; TRBD1 matches 9 bases. Germline-derived CDR1 and CDR2 are SGHAT and FQNNGV. J was trimmed by 10 bases and V by 5 bases; bases with no gene match: 6. The CDR3 is 14 residues long. This CDR3 reads CASSQTGGGSPLHY. The CDR3 DNA sequence: TGTGCCAGCAGCCAAACAGGGGGCGGCTCACCCCTCCACTAT.

This clonotype showed up many times. J is TRBJ2-5 and V is TRBV28; TRBD2 aligns across 7 bases. V was clipped by 3 bases and J by 1 base; unmatched bases: 5. The CDR3 runs 15 residues. Germline CDR1 reads MDHEN; CDR2 reads SYDVKM. The CDR3 is CASSLRAGPQETQYF. The DNA of the CDR3 is TGTGCCAGCAGTTTGCGAGCGGGGCCCCAAGAGACCCAGTACTTC.

J is TRBJ2-7 and V is TRBV6-2 or TRBV6-3, with TRBD2 matching 8 bases. This CDR3 is built from 19 residues. Per the germline V gene, CDR1 is MNHEY and CDR2 is SVGEGT. The V and J ends lost 4 bases and 0 bases, in that order; junction bases with no gene match: 17. CDR3 in DNA: TGTGCCAGCAGTTTCGCCCGACGGATTACTAGCGGAAGCTCCTACGAGCAGTACTTC. Its protein product is CASSFARRITSGSSYEQYF.

The rearrangement uses TRBV30 and TRBJ1-2; D call uncertain. The CDR3 has 13 residues. V lost 0 bases, J lost 6 bases, and 11 bases lay in between. Germline CDR1 GTSNPN, CDR2 SVGIG (reference sequence). CDR3 sequence reads: CAWSVSRRNGYTF. Here the CDR3 DNA reads TGTGCCTGGAGTGTCTCCAGGAGGAATGGCTACACCTTC.

A remark on this clonotype: A read error is possible here, since a much larger clone lies one base away. V is TRBV6-2 or TRBV6-3 and J is TRBJ1-4; no reliable D call. The CDR3 spans 14 residues. CDR1 is MNHEY, CDR2 SVGEGT, per germline. In nucleotides, the CDR3 is TGTGCCGGCAGTGTTGACTTCGCTAATGAAAAACTGTTTTTT. This gives the protein CAGSVDFANEKLFF.

The chain recombines TRBV18 with TRBJ2-2, with D possibly matching TRBD2 (6 bases). This CDR3 is 16 amino acids long. The V gene's germline CDR1 is KGHSH and CDR2 LQKENI. V shed 0 bases and J shed 7 bases, with 15 bases lying between them. CDR3: CASSPPVLMGGGELFF. The CDR3 coding sequence is TGTGCCAGCTCACCACCGGTGCTGATGGGAGGCGGGGAGCTGTTTTTT.

This clonotype turned up a few times. The chain employs TRBV2 and TRBJ2-3; D is ambiguous. The V end was cut by 5 bases, the J end by 0 bases, with 12 bases between. Germline V gene lookup returns CDR1 SNHLY and CDR2 FYNNEI. The CDR3 loop spans 15 amino acids. The chain's CDR3 is CASSRMGGSTDTQYF. CDR3 nucleotide sequence: TGTGCCAGCAGTCGAATGGGTGGGAGCACAGATACGCAGTATTTT.

This clonotype was found many times. The V call is TRBV11-2, the J call TRBJ2-5; 8 positions agree with TRBD1. Trimming took 1 base from V and 3 from J; bases not matched to a gene: 10. The CDR3 contains 17 residues. CDR1 and CDR2 from the germline V gene are SGHAT and FQNNGV. Here the CDR3 reads CASSLVGSRGLEETQYF. As DNA, the CDR3 is TGTGCCAGCAGCTTAGTGGGAAGCAGGGGGCTTGAAGAGACCCAGTACTTC.

Details on this clonotype: This may be a read error, as it is one base from a much larger clone. This chain connects TRBV12-3 or TRBV12-4 to TRBJ2-7, with D perhaps being TRBD1 or TRBD2 (7 bases each). The CDR3 runs to 14 residues. Trimming took 8 bases from V and 2 from J, leaving 16 bases between them. The CDR3 reads CASRLQGGTYEQYF. CDR3 nucleotides: TGTGCCAGCCGCCTTCAGGGGGGGACCTACGAGCAGTACTTC.

The V gene is TRBV6-1, the J gene TRBJ2-5, with 10 nucleotides matching TRBD1. Looked up from germline, CDR1 is MNHNS and CDR2 is SASEGT. With 6 bases clipped from V and 2 bases from J, the junction kept 6 bases outside the gene matches. CDR3 length equals 15 residues. The CDR3 sequence: CASRKGQGIQETQYF. The CDR3 nucleotides are TGTGCCAGCAGAAAGGGACAGGGGATACAAGAGACCCAGTACTTC.

A note on this clonotype: A much larger clone differs by one base, so this may be a read error. J is TRBJ2-5 and V is TRBV7-9; 14 bases are a match to TRBD2. CDR1 and CDR2 from the germline V gene are SEHNR and FQNEAQ (reference sequence). The CDR3 is 16 residues long. The CDR3, as DNA: TGTACCAGCAGCTGGGGGACTAGCGGGAGTGAAGAGACCCAGTACTTC. Translated, it gives CTSSWGTSGSEETQYF.

This clonotype was counted between two and nine times. V is TRBV7-2 and J is TRBJ2-4; 10 bases are shared with TRBD1. The CDR3 spans 15 residues. From germline, CDR1 is SGHTA and CDR2 FQGNSA. J gave up 8 bases and V 3 bases, and 7 bases lay outside the gene matches. In DNA form, the CDR3 reads TGTGCCAGCAGCTTGGTTGGGACAGGGGTCGACATTCAGTACTTC. This encodes CASSLVGTGVDIQYF.

The V gene is TRBV10-3, the J gene TRBJ2-7, with TRBD1 matching 10 bases. The V segment lost 4 bases and the J segment 3 bases; nucleotides outside the gene matches: 6. Germline lookup yields CDR1 ENHRY and CDR2 SYGVKD. The length of the CDR3 is 15 residues. CDR3 bases: TGTGCCATCAGTGGGACCGGGACAGGGGACTACGAGCAGTACTTC. It yields the protein CAISGTGTGDYEQYF.

The DNA of the CDR3 is TGTGCCAGCTCACCAAGGACTATGAGCGGGGGGGACTTGCGGACCCAGTACTTC. This translates into CASSPRTMSGGDLRTQYF. The V gene is TRBV18, the J gene TRBJ2-5, with 10 positions matching TRBD2. CDR3 size: 18 residues. Trimming removed 2 bases from V and 7 bases from J; junction bases left unmatched: 16. Germline loops: CDR1 KGHSH, CDR2 LQKENI.

Many counts were recorded for this clonotype. The chain employs TRBV19 and TRBJ1-6, with unresolved D. The V and J ends lost 8 bases and 6 bases respectively, with 14 bases between them. The CDR3 consists of 14 residues. Germline values: CDR1 LNHDA, CDR2 SQIVND (reference sequence). DNA of the CDR3: TGTGCCAGTTCGCCGGTAGGCGGTAATTCACCCCTCCACTTT. This encodes CASSPVGGNSPLHF.

This clonotype was counted many times. J is TRBJ1-2 and V is TRBV28, with 8 bases fitting TRBD1. V trimming: 6 bases; J trimming: 2 bases; junction bases outside the gene matches: 5. CDR3 length: 14 residues. Germline V gene sequence: CDR1 MDHEN, CDR2 SYDVKM. CDR3 residues: CASSQNRGNYGYTF. CDR3 bases: TGTGCCAGCAGCCAAAACAGGGGGAACTATGGCTACACCTTC.

This clonotype has a count of ten or more. The chain is built from TRBV7-2 and TRBJ2-7; 9 nucleotides align to TRBD1. The CDR3 contains 14 residues. CDR1 SGHTA and CDR2 FQGNSA come from the germline V gene. The J segment lost 5 bases and the V segment lost 4 bases, leaving 6 bases of the junction unmatched. CDR3 sequence reads: CASSWGQGLDEQYF. DNA of the CDR3: TGTGCCAGCAGCTGGGGACAGGGTCTCGACGAGCAGTACTTC.

V is TRBV7-8 and J is TRBJ1-5, with D unclear. The CDR3 has 14 amino acids. V lost 3 bases and J 2 bases, leaving 8 bases between the germline ends. The germline V gene encodes CDR1 SGHVS and CDR2 FQNEAQ. In DNA, the CDR3 is TGTGCCAGCAGCTTTCTGGCAGGCAATCAGCCCCAGCATTTT. As protein: CASSFLAGNQPQHF.

This clonotype appeared once. A read error is possible here, since a much larger clone lies one base away. V usage is TRBV7-8 and J usage is TRBJ2-5; 9 nucleotides line up with TRBD2. J gave up 8 bases and V 3 bases, and 16 bases lay outside the gene matches. The germline gives CDR1 SGHVS, CDR2 FQNEAQ. This CDR3 region has 17 residues. As DNA, the CDR3 is TGTGCCAGCAGCTTGCCGAGACTAGCGGCTCCTCCGAAAACCCAGTACTTC. Translating it yields CASSLPRLAAPPKTQYF.

J is TRBJ2-1 and V is TRBV19, with D possibly matching TRBD1 (6 bases). Trimming shortened V by 6 bases and J by 14 bases, and 29 bases separated the two germline ends. Germline V gene sequence: CDR1 LNHDA, CDR2 SQIVND (reference sequence). CDR3 size: 16 residues. This CDR3 reads CASSTTGHLEGRLKFF. The CDR3 DNA reads as TGTGCCAGTAGCACAACGGGACATCTCGAGGGGCGTTTGAAGTTCTTC.